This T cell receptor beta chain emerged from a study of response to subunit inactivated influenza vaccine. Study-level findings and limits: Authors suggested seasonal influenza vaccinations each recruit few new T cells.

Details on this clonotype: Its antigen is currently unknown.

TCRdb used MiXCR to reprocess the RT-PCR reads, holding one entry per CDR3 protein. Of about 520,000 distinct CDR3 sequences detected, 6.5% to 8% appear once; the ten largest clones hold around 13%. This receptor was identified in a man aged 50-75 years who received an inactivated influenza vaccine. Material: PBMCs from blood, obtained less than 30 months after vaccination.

The CDR3 spells CASSGSVHSYEQYF. The CDR3 DNA sequence: TGCGCCAGCAGCGGATCGGTCCACTCCTACGAGCAGTACTTC. The gene calls are TRBV10-1 and TRBJ2-7, with unresolved D. CDR1 and CDR2 (germline): WNHNN, SYGVQD (reference sequence). This CDR3 spans 14 amino acids. Trimming took off 6 bases at V and 0 bases at J, with 12 bases between the two ends.